Below are 32 T cell receptor beta chains sequenced from a single sample in a study of cytomegalovirus exposure and HLA in healthy donors. Primers for the PCR totalled 60 Vbeta and 13 Jbeta. Repertoires were generated with immunoSEQ multiplex PCR, while TCRdb's copy carries only in-frame clones and drops some. The sample lists 80,000 to 130,000 clones; roughly three quarters were seen once. The sequenced sample consisted of PBMCs. The receptors here all came from a woman in her forties or fifties in good health and CMV-seropositive.

This clone has only one observation. The chain links TRBV29-1 to TRBJ2-5, with TRBD2 as a possible D gene (6 bases). The CDR3 spans 11 residues. Deletions cut 7 bases from V and 6 bases from J, with 12 bases between. Germline loops: CDR1 SQVTM, CDR2 ANQGSEA. The CDR3: CSGEEGKTQYF. CDR3 sequence (DNA): TGCAGCGGGGAGGAGGGAAAGACCCAGTACTTC. Full variable domain (remainder filled in from reference TRBV29-1 and TRBJ2-5): SAVISQKPSRDICQRGTSLTIQCQVDSQVTMMFWYRQQPGQSLTLIATANQGSEATYESGFVIDKFPISRPNLTFSTLTVSNMSPEDSSIYLCSGEEGKTQYFGPGTRLLVL.

This chain connects TRBV9 to TRBJ1-5; D possibly corresponds to TRBD1 (5 bases). CDR1 SGDLS and CDR2 YYNGEE come from the germline V gene. CDR3 length equals 15 residues. V was shortened by 2 bases and J by 4 bases, with 13 bases between the two germline ends. In nucleotides, the CDR3 is TGTGCCAGCAGCGTGGGGACGGGGGAGAATCAGCCCCAGCATTTT. Its translation: CASSVGTGENQPQHF.

V is TRBV4-2 and J is TRBJ1-1; TRBD1 matches 12 bases. With V trimmed by 4 bases and J by 4 bases, 10 bases remained unmatched. The CDR3 covers 17 residues. CDR1 and CDR2 from the germline V gene are LGHNA and YNFKEQ. The CDR3 nucleotides read TGTGCCAGCAGCCGCCAGCCGGGACAGGGGGCTGGCACTGAAGCTTTCTTT. It yields the protein CASSRQPGQGAGTEAFF.

This chain connects TRBV27 to TRBJ2-5; 9 bases line up with TRBD1. Near its end, the DNA agrees better with TRBJ2-7, so the J call may be wrong. This CDR3 spans 12 amino acids. Looked up from germline, CDR1 is MNHEY and CDR2 is SMNVEV (reference sequence). The CDR3 loop reads CASSGTGYEQYF. As DNA, the CDR3 is TGTGCCAGCAGCGGGACAGGGTACGAGCAGTACTTC.

The chain employs TRBV5-5 and TRBJ2-7; 7 nucleotides line up with TRBD1. Germline V gene data show CDR1 as SGHKS and CDR2 as YYEKEE (reference sequence). CDR3 length: 16 residues. The V segment lost 4 bases and the J segment 3 bases; nucleotides outside the gene matches: 13. Here the CDR3 reads CASSPETGRGYYEQYF. CDR3 coding DNA: TGTGCCAGCAGCCCGGAGACAGGGAGAGGGTACTACGAGCAGTACTTC.

The J gene is TRBJ2-2, the V gene TRBV29-1, with 7 bases matching TRBD2. CDR3 length: 13 residues. CDR1 is SQVTM, CDR2 ANQGSEA, per germline. With 7 bases clipped from V and 5 bases from J, the junction kept 7 bases outside the gene matches. CDR3 protein: CSAAGLFTGELFF. CDR3 DNA: TGCAGCGCCGCGGGACTATTTACCGGGGAGCTGTTTTTT.

The rearrangement links TRBV18 to TRBJ2-5, with D possibly being TRBD2 (6 bases). Germline V gene lookup returns CDR1 KGHSH and CDR2 LQKENI. Deletions cut 5 bases from V and 5 bases from J, with 15 bases between. There are 14 residues in the CDR3. The CDR3 DNA sequence: TGTGCCAGCTCAGCTTCCGGGAGAGGGGAGACCCAGTACTTC. Amino acids: CASSASGRGETQYF.

The chain is built from TRBV5-1 and TRBJ2-7, with a weak D call TRBD1 (6 bases). V was pared by 4 bases and J by 2 bases, with 16 bases between. The CDR3 sequence is 15 residues long. The germline gives CDR1 SGHRS, CDR2 YFSETQ. CDR3 amino acids: CASSVSGDWAYEQYF. CDR3 nucleotide sequence: TGCGCCAGCAGCGTTTCAGGGGATTGGGCCTACGAGCAGTACTTC.

This clone showed up just once. The chain has TRBV11-3 and TRBJ2-1, with 12 bases aligning to TRBD2. V shed 4 bases and J 5 bases; nucleotides not matched to a gene: 9. CDR3 length: 17 amino acids. Per the germline V gene, CDR1 is SGHNT and CDR2 is YENEEA. In DNA, the CDR3 is TGTGCCAGCAGCTATAGGACTAGCGGGAATAAGAACAATGAGCAGTTCTTC. Its translation: CASSYRTSGNKNNEQFF.

The chain uses TRBV6-1 and TRBJ2-7; a possible D gene is TRBD1 (6 bases). V gave up 2 bases and J gave up 1 base, with 15 bases separating them. Germline V gives CDR1 MNHNS, CDR2 SASEGT. CDR3 length: 16 amino acids. CDR3 amino acids: CASSEKWQGSSYEQYF. The CDR3 bases are TGTGCCAGCAGTGAAAAGTGGCAGGGGTCGTCCTACGAGCAGTACTTC.

The chain links TRBV5-4 to TRBJ1-1; the D gene is possibly TRBD1 (6 bases). V was cut by 4 bases and J by 0 bases, with 16 bases left in between. This CDR3 has 16 amino acids. Germline CDR1 SGHNT, CDR2 YYREEE (reference sequence). CDR3 residues: CASSPGGGPMNTEAFF. CDR3 bases: TGTGCCAGCAGCCCGGGAGGGGGGCCAATGAACACTGAAGCTTTCTTT.

The chain has TRBV7-6 and TRBJ1-3; TRBD1 might be the D (6 bases). V lost 8 bases, J lost 0 bases, and 8 bases lay in between. This CDR3 is built from 13 residues. Germline V gene lookup returns CDR1 SGHVS and CDR2 FNYEAQ. The CDR3 bases are TGTGCCAGCTCACAGGGCTCTGGAAACACCATATATTTT. Encoded protein: CASSQGSGNTIYF.

The chain combines TRBV6-1 with TRBJ1-2; possibly TRBD1 for D (6 bases). Germline V gene data show CDR1 as MNHNS and CDR2 as SASEGT. The CDR3 spans 15 residues. With 5 bases removed from V and 0 bases from J, the gap between germline ends came to 13 bases. The CDR3 DNA is TGTGCCAGCAGTCCCACGGACAGAACTAACTATGGCTACACCTTC. As protein: CASSPTDRTNYGYTF.

V and J are TRBV2 and TRBJ1-1; D not certain. Germline V gene data show CDR1 as SNHLY and CDR2 as FYNNEI. Trimming stripped 6 bases from V and 11 bases from J, with 10 bases between. The CDR3 has 10 residues. In DNA, the CDR3 is TGTGCCAGCAGCTCTTTAGAGGCTTTCTTT. Its protein is CASSSLEAFF.

This clone was observed a few times. The chain combines TRBV15 with TRBJ1-2; 10 bases line up with TRBD1. There are 17 residues in the CDR3. V trimming: 0 bases; J trimming: 7 bases; junction bases outside the gene matches: 11. CDR1 and CDR2 from the germline V gene are LNHNV and YYDKDF (reference sequence). The CDR3 bases are TGTGCCACCAGCAGAGATCCGTCCCGGGACAGGGGTTCTGGCTACACCTTC. Encoded protein: CATSRDPSRDRGSGYTF.

This clone came up a few times. CDR3 in DNA: TGCGCCAGCAGACCGGGACTAGCGGGGGCCAACACCGGGGAGCTGTTTTTT. Translated, it gives CASRPGLAGANTGELFF. The chain carries TRBV10-1 and TRBJ2-2; 14 nucleotides match TRBD2. The CDR3 totals 17 residues. Germline V lookup: CDR1 WNHNN, CDR2 SYGVQD (reference sequence). Trimming removed 6 bases from V and 2 bases from J; junction bases left unmatched: 5.

The rearrangement uses TRBV11-2 and TRBJ2-5, with no clear D. The CDR3 has 15 amino acids. Trimming cost V 0 bases and J 2 bases, with 10 bases left between them. The germline gives CDR1 SGHAT, CDR2 FQNNGV. The CDR3 region has the DNA TGTGCCAGCAGCTTAGAACGCTCGCGACAAGAGACCCAGTACTTC. Translation gives CASSLERSRQETQYF.

The chain recombines TRBV7-9 with TRBJ2-1, with 8 bases identical to TRBD2. CDR1 and CDR2 (germline): SEHNR, FQNEAQ (reference sequence). V was clipped by 3 bases and J by 7 bases; unmatched bases: 2. This CDR3 is built from 13 residues. The CDR3: CASSLASGNEQFF. The CDR3 region has the DNA TGTGCCAGCAGCTTGGCTAGCGGGAATGAGCAGTTCTTC.

The chain carries TRBV5-8 and TRBJ2-2; D is undetermined. Trimming took 2 bases from V and 4 from J, leaving 3 bases between them. Per germline, CDR1 SGHTS and CDR2 YDEGEE. CDR3 length: 12 residues. The CDR3 protein is CASSFGTGELFF. DNA of the CDR3: TGTGCCAGCAGCTTCGGCACCGGGGAGCTGTTTTTT.

The chain recombines TRBV14 with TRBJ2-7, with a tentative D call TRBD2 (5 bases). Trimming left V 0 bases short and J 5 bases short, with 20 bases between. The CDR3 runs to 17 residues. In germline, CDR1 is SGHDN, CDR2 FVKESK. The CDR3 region has the DNA TGTGCCAGCAGCCAAGACGTGGTTACGGGGTTAAGGGACGAGCAGTACTTC. This gives the protein CASSQDVVTGLRDEQYF.

The V gene is TRBV18, the J gene TRBJ1-3; D gene unclear. V was trimmed by 6 bases and J by 4 bases, leaving 19 bases between them. Germline V gene lookup returns CDR1 KGHSH and CDR2 LQKENI. The CDR3 loop spans 16 amino acids. The CDR3 nucleotides are TGTGCCAGCTCCCGCCCCCTCTCTACCTGGGGAAACACCATATATTTT. Protein product: CASSRPLSTWGNTIYF.

This chain uses TRBV2 with TRBJ2-1; 11 bases match TRBD2. With V trimmed by 6 bases and J by 8 bases, 9 bases remained unmatched. This CDR3 contains 15 residues. Per the germline V gene, CDR1 is SNHLY and CDR2 is FYNNEI. The CDR3 here is CASRRSGRAADEQFF. The CDR3, as DNA: TGTGCCAGCAGACGTAGCGGGAGGGCCGCAGATGAGCAGTTCTTC.

This clone came up a few times. At one end the junction does not follow the germline gene, possibly because of a read error. This chain joins TRBV7-7 and TRBJ2-5, with TRBD2 matching 7 bases. The CDR3 contains 15 residues. Per the germline V gene, CDR1 is SSHAT and CDR2 is FNYEAQ (reference sequence). The CDR3 bases are TGTGCTAGCAGCTTAGGGCGGGAGTGGCAAGAGACCCAGTACTTC. This gives the protein CASSLGREWQETQYF. Looking up the rest from reference TRBV7-7 and TRBJ2-5 gives the full variable domain: GAGVSQSPRYKVTKRGQDVTLRCDPISSHATLYWYQQALGQGPEFLTYFNYEAQPDKSGLPSDRFSAERPEGSISTLTIQRTEQRDSAMYRCASSLGREWQETQYFGPGTRLLVL.

With respect to this clone: At one end, the junction sequence differs from germline, possibly due to a read error. V gene TRBV7-9 combines with J gene TRBJ1-1, with no clear D. This CDR3 spans 14 amino acids. Germline values: CDR1 SEHNR, CDR2 FQNEAQ (reference sequence). The CDR3 DNA follows: TGTTCCAGCAGCCTCCGGGGAAGGGACACTGAAGCTTTCTTT. It translates to CSSSLRGRDTEAFF.

J is TRBJ1-4 and V is TRBV6-6; D ambiguous. The CDR3 is made up of 16 amino acids. V was cut by 4 bases and J by 4 bases, with 16 bases left in between. The germline V gene has CDR1 MNHNY and CDR2 SVGAGI (reference sequence). Here the CDR3 DNA reads TGTGCCAGCAGTTCCCTCCCCGTTACGGGTAATGAAAAACTGTTTTTT. It specifies CASSSLPVTGNEKLFF.

The rearrangement uses TRBV7-9 and TRBJ1-3; 7 bases are shared with TRBD1. CDR3 length: 16 amino acids. V gave up 4 bases and J gave up 1 base; unmatched junction bases: 7. The V gene's germline CDR1 is SEHNR and CDR2 FQNEAQ (reference sequence). CDR3 coding DNA: TGTGCCAGCAGCTACGAGACAGGGCGGTCTGGAAACACCATATATTTT. This sequence encodes CASSYETGRSGNTIYF.

The gene calls are TRBV7-2 and TRBJ2-7; D is possibly TRBD1 (6 bases). The V end lost 5 bases, the J end lost 2 bases, and 19 bases lay between the germline ends. The CDR3 sequence is 16 residues long. Germline values: CDR1 SGHTA, CDR2 FQGNSA. In DNA form, the CDR3 reads TGTGCCAGCAGCCCCATTAGATGGACAGAAACCTACGAGCAGTACTTC. Amino acid sequence: CASSPIRWTETYEQYF.

The chain carries TRBV27 and TRBJ2-3; weak D call: TRBD2 (6 bases). The germline V and J ends were trimmed by 3 bases and 0 bases, with 16 bases remaining between them. The CDR3 runs 17 residues. Per germline, CDR1 MNHEY and CDR2 SMNVEV (reference sequence). The CDR3 spells CASSLGRWKVSTDTQYF. CDR3 DNA sequence: TGTGCCAGCAGTTTGGGGAGGTGGAAGGTTAGCACAGATACGCAGTATTTT.

The chain joins TRBV18 to TRBJ2-5; tentatively, D is TRBD1 (5 bases). With 0 bases removed from V and 0 bases from J, the gap between germline ends came to 14 bases. The CDR3 totals 17 residues. Germline values: CDR1 KGHSH, CDR2 LQKENI. CDR3: CASSPPAGFKNQETQYF. CDR3 bases: TGTGCCAGCTCACCACCGGCAGGGTTTAAAAACCAAGAGACCCAGTACTTC.

This clone was seen a handful of times. This chain joins TRBV2 and TRBJ2-1, with D unresolved. Trimming pared 7 bases from V and 0 bases from J, leaving 10 bases between. The CDR3 has 14 residues. Germline V gene data show CDR1 as SNHLY and CDR2 as FYNNEI. The CDR3 region has the DNA TGTGCCAGCAAGGATAGCCTCTCCTACAATGAGCAGTTCTTC. Its translation is CASKDSLSYNEQFF.

The V call is TRBV7-9, the J call TRBJ2-7, with D possibly TRBD2 on 7 matching bases. Germline V CDR1 and CDR2: SEHNR, FQNEAQ (reference sequence). The V end was cut by 5 bases, the J end by 4 bases, with 15 bases between. The CDR3 sequence is 14 residues long. In nucleotides, the CDR3 is TGTGCCAGCAGCCCCGGAGAGGGGGGGTACGAGCAGTACTTC. As protein: CASSPGEGGYEQYF.

The V gene is TRBV18, the J gene TRBJ1-1; 9 bases agree with TRBD1. V lost 4 bases to trimming and J lost 1 base; unmatched junction nucleotides: 10. Germline V gene lookup returns CDR1 KGHSH and CDR2 LQKENI. The CDR3 runs 17 residues. CDR3: CASSQSLQGAGNTEAFF. Here the CDR3 DNA reads TGTGCCAGCTCACAATCCTTACAGGGGGCCGGGAACACTGAAGCTTTCTTT.